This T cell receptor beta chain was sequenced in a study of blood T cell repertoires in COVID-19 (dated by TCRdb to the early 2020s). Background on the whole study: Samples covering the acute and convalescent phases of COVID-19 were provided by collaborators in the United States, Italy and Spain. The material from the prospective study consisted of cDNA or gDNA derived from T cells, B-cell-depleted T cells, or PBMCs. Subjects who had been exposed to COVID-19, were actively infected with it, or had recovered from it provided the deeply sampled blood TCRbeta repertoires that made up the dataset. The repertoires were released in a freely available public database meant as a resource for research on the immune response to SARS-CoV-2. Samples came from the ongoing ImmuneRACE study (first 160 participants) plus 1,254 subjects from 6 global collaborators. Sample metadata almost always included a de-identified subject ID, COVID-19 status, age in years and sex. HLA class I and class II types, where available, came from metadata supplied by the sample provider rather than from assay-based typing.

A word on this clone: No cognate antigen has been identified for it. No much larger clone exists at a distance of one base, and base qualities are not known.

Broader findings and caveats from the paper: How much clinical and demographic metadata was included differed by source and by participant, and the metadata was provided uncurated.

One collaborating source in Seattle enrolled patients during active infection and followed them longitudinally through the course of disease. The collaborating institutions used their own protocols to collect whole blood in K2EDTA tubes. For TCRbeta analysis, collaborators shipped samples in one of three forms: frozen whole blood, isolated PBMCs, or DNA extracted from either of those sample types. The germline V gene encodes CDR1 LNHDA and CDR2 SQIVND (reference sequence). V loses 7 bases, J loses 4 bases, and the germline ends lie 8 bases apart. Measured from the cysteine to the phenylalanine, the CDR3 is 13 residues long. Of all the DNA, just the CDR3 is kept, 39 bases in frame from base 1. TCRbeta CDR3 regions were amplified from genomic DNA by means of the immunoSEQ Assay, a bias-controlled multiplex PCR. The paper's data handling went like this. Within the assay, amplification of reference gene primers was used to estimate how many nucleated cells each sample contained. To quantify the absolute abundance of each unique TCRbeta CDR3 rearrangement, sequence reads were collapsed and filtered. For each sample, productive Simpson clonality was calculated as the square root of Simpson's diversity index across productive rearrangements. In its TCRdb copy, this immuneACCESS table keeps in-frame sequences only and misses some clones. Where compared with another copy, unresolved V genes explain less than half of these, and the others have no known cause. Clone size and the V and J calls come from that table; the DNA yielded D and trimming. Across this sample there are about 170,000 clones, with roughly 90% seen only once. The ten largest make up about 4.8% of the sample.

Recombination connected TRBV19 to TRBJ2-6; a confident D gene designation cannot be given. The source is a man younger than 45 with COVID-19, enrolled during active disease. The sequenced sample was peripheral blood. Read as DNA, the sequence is TGTGCCAGTAACTTTCTAGGGGCCAACGTCCTGACTTTC. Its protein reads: CASNFLGANVLTF.